This T cell receptor (beta chain) was obtained from a study of blood T cell repertoires in COVID-19. The germline V gene has CDR1 ENHRY and CDR2 SYGVKD. The CDR3 runs 14 residues. The junction had 6 bases not matched to a gene; V was cut back by 3 bases and J by 6 bases. TCRdb's table, derived via immunoSEQ multiplex PCR, lists solely in-frame clones and lacks some. The sample contains tens of thousands of clones, around 86% of which appear only once. The chain combines TRBV10-3 with TRBJ2-3; 7 nucleotides agree with TRBD1. The sequencing input was peripheral blood. The sequence was collected from a human donor in a cohort sampled during active COVID-19. The CDR3 sequence: CAISDLQGWDTQYF. For the CDR3, the DNA is TGTGCCATCAGTGATTTACAGGGGTGGGATACGCAGTATTTT.